This T cell receptor (beta chain) stems from a study of CD8 T cells in Susac syndrome. The RNA, roughly 0.45 to 1 ug, was put through reverse transcription using random hexamers. TCRdb called the immunoSEQ multiplex PCR reads again in MiXCR, with one record for every CDR3 protein. The sample lists approximately 110,000 distinct CDR3 sequences, approximately 96% occurring once. This clonotype was observed a single time. CDR1 and CDR2 (germline): SGHTA, FQGNSA. The CDR3 is 11 residues long. Between the trimmed V and J ends, which lost 6 bases and 7 bases, there was a span of 8 bases. This TCR was recovered from a human donor in good health. This chain connects TRBV7-2 to TRBJ2-3; D possibly corresponds to TRBD1 (6 bases). The sequencing input was CD4+ T cells from PBMCs. The CDR3 spells CASSWDNTQYF. The CDR3 coding sequence is TGTGCCAGCAGTTGGGACAATACGCAGTATTTT.